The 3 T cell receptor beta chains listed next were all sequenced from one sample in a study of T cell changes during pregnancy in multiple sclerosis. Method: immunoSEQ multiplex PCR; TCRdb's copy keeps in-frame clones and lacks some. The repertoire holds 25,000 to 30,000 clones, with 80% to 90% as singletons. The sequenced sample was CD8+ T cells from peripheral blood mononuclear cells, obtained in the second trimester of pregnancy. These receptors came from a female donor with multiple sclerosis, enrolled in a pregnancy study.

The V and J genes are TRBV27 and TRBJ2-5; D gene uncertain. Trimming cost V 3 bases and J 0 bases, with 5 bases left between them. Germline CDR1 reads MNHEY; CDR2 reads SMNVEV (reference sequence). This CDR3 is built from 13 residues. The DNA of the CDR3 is TGTGCCAGCAGTTTCTTGTACCAAGAGACCCAGTACTTC. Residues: CASSFLYQETQYF.

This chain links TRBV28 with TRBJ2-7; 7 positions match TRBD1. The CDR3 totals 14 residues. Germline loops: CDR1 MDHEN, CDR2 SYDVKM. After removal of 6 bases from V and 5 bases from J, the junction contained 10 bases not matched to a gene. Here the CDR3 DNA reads TGTGCCAGCAGGGAGACAGGGAAGTTAGACGAGCAGTACTTC. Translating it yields CASRETGKLDEQYF.

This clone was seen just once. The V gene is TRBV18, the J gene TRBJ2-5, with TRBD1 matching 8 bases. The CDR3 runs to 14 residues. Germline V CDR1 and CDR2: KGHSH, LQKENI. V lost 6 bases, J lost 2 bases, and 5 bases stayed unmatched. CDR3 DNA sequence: TGTGCCAGCTCTCGACAGGGGCCGCAAGAGACCCAGTACTTC. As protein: CASSRQGPQETQYF.